The clone carrying this TCR beta chain occurred a few times. Its antigen is not known. The sample originates from a study of blood T cells in healthy people across ages. Study conclusions and caveats: The recorded TCR beta diversity per million T cells decreased in a roughly linear manner with age. Possibly confounding the expanded clonotype changes was the fact that donor CMV status was unknown.

V lost 5 bases, J lost 7 bases, and 23 bases lay in between. The CDR3 is 17 residues long. The germline V gene has CDR1 MDHEN and CDR2 SYDVKM. Together with a sample-barcoded 5' primer, a J-beta primer mix was included in a second PCR lasting roughly 7 to 11 cycles. TCRdb passed the 5' RACE reads through MiXCR, listing each CDR3 protein once. The sample yields roughly 1.6 million distinct CDR3 sequences, about 32% seen once. Material: blood. The TCR originated in a woman aged 25-40 years in good health. The chain employs TRBV28 and TRBJ2-2; D may be TRBD1 (6 bases). The CDR3 DNA is TGTGCCAGCAGTACCACTCTCAGATTGGGGGCGGGCGGGGAGCTGTTTTTT. Its protein is CASSTTLRLGAGGELFF.